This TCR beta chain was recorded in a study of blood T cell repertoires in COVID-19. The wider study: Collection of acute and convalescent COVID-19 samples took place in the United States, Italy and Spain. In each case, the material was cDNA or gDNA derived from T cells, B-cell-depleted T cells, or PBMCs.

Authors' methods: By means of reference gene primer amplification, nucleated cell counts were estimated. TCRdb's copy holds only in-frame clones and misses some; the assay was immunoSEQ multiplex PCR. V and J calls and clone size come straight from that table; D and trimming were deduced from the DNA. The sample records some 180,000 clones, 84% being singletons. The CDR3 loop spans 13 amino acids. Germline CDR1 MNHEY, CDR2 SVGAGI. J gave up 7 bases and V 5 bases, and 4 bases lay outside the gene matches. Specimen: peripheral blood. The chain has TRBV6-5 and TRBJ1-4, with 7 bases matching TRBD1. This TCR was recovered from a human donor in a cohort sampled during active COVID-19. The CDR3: CASSRGQSEKLFF. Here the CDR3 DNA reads TGTGCCAGCAGTAGGGGACAGAGTGAAAAACTGTTTTTT.